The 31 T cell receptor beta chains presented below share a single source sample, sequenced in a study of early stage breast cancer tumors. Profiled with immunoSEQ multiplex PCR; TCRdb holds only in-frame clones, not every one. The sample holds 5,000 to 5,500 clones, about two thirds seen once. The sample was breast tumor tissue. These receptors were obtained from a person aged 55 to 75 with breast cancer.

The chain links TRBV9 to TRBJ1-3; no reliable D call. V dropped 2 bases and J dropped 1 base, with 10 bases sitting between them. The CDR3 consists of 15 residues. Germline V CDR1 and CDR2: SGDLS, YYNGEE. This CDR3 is CASSVSWGSGNTIYF. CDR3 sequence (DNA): TGTGCCAGCAGCGTTTCTTGGGGATCTGGAAACACCATATATTTT.

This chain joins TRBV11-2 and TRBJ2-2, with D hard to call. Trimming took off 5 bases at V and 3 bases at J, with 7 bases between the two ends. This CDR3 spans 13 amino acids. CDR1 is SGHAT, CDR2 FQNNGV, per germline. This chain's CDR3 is CASSLQYTGELFF. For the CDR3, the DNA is TGTGCCAGCAGCCTCCAATACACCGGGGAGCTGTTTTTT.

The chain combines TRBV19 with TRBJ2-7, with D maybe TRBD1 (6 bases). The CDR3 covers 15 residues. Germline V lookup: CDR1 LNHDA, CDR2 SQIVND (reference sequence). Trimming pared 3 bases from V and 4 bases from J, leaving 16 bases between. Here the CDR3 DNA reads TGTGCCAGTAGTATTGGGGCAGGGGCCATATACGAGCAGTACTTC. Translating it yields CASSIGAGAIYEQYF.

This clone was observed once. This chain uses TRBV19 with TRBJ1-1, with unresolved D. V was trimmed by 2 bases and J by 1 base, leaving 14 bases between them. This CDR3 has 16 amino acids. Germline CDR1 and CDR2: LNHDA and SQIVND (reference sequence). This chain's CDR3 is CASSIIVAGPNTEAFF. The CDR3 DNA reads TGTGCCAGTAGTATAATCGTTGCAGGACCGAACACTGAAGCTTTCTTT.

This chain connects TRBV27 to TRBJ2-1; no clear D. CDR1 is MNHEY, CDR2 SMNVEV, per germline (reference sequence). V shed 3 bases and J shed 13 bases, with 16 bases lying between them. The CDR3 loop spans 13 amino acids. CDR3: CASSLRQSGTQFF. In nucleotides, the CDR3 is TGTGCCAGCAGTTTGAGGCAAAGTGGAACCCAGTTCTTC.

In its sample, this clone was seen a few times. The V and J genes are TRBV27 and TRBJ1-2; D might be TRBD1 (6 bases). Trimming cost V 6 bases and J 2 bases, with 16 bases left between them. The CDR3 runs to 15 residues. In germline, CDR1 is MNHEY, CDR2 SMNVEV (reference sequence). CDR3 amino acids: CASRLVGGHNYGYTF. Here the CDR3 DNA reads TGTGCCAGCAGACTAGTGGGGGGCCACAACTATGGCTACACCTTC.

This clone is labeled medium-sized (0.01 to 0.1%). CDR3 coding DNA: TGTGCCAGCAGTGAAGCCTCGGGGGGCTCTGGAAACACCATATATTTT. Translated, it gives CASSEASGGSGNTIYF. V is TRBV2 and J is TRBJ1-3; a weak D match, TRBD1 (5 bases). V was pared by 0 bases and J by 0 bases, with 9 bases between. The germline V gene has CDR1 SNHLY and CDR2 FYNNEI. The CDR3 runs to 16 residues.

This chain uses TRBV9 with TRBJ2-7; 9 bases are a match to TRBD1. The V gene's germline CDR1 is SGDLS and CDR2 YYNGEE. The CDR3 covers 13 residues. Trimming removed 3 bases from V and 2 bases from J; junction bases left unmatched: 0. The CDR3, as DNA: TGTGCCAGCAGCGGGGACAGGGCCTACGAGCAGTACTTC. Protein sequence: CASSGDRAYEQYF.

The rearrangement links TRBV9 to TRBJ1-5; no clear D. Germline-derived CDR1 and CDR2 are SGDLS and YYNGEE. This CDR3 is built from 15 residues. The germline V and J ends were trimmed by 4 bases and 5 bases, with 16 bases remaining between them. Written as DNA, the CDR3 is TGTGCCAGCAGCTCGCAAGGAATCAGCGATCAGCCCCAGCATTTT. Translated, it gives CASSSQGISDQPQHF. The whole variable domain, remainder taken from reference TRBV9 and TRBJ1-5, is DSGVTQTPKHLITATGQRVTLRCSPRSGDLSVYWYQQSLDQGLQFLIQYYNGEERAKGNILERFSAQQFPDLHSELNLSSLELGDSALYFCASSSQGISDQPQHFGDGTRLSIL.

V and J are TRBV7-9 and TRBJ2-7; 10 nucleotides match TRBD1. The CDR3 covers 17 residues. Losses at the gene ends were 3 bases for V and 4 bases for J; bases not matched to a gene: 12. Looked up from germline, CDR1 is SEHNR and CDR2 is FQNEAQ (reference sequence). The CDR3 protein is CASSFFPGTGAAYEQYF. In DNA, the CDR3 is TGTGCCAGCAGCTTTTTTCCCGGGACAGGGGCCGCGTACGAGCAGTACTTC.

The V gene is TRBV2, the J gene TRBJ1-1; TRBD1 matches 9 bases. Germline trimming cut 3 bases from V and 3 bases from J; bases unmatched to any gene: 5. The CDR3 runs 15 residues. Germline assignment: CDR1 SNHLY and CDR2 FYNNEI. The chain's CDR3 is CASSDRGQGYTEAFF. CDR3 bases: TGTGCCAGCAGTGACCGAGGACAGGGGTACACTGAAGCTTTCTTT.

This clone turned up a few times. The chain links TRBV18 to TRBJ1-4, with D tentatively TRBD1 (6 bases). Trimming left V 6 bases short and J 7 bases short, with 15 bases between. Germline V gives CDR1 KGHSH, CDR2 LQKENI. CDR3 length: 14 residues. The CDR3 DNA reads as TGTGCCAGCTCGAAGGGGGGGAACACTGAAAAACTGTTTTTT. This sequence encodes CASSKGGNTEKLFF.

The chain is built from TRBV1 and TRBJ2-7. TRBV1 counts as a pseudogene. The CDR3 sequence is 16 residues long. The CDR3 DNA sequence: TGCACCAGCAGTCGGGAAGCCGGGACCGGAGATTACGAGCAGTACTTC. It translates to CTSSREAGTGDYEQYF.

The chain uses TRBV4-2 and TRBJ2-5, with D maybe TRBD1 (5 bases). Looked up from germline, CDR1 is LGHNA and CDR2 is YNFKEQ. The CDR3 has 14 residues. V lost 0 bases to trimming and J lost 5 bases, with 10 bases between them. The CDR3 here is CASSQDAQGETQYF. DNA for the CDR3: TGTGCCAGCAGCCAAGATGCCCAGGGTGAGACCCAGTACTTC.

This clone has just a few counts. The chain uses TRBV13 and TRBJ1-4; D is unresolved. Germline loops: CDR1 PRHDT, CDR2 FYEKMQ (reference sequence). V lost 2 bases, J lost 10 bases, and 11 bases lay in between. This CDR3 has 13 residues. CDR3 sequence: CASSLPGLGKLFF. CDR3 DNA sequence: TGTGCCAGCAGCTTACCGGGGTTAGGAAAACTGTTTTTT.

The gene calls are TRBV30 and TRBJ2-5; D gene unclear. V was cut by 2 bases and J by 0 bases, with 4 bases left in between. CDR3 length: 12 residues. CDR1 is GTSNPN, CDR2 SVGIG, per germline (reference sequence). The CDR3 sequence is CAWSFNQETQYF. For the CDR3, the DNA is TGTGCCTGGAGTTTTAACCAAGAGACCCAGTACTTC.

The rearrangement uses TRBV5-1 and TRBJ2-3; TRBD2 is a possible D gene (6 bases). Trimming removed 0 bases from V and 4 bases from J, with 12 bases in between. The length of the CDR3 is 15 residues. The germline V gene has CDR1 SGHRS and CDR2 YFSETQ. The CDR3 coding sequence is TGCGCCAGCAGCTTGGCCGGGACTCCGCCAGATACGCAGTATTTT. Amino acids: CASSLAGTPPDTQYF.

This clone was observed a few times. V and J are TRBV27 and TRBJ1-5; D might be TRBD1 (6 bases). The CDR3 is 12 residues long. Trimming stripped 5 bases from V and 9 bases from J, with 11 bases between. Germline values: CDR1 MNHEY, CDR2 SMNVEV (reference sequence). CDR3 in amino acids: CASSVRGGPQHF. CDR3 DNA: TGTGCCAGCAGTGTCCGAGGGGGGCCCCAGCATTTT.

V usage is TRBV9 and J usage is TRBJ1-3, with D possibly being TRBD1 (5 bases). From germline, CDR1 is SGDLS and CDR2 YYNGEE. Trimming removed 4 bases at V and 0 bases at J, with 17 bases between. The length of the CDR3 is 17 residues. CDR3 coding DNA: TGTGCCAGCAGCTTAACGACAGCCAAGAGCTCTGGAAACACCATATATTTT. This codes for CASSLTTAKSSGNTIYF.

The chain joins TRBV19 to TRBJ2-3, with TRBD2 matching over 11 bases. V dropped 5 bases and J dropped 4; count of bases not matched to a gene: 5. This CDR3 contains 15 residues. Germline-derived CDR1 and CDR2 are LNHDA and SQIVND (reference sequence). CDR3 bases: TGTGCCAGTAGTCTAGCGGGAGGCTGGGCAGATACGCAGTATTTT. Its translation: CASSLAGGWADTQYF. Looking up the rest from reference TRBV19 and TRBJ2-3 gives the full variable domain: DGGITQSPKYLFRKEGQNVTLSCEQNLNHDAMYWYRQDPGQGLRLIYYSQIVNDFQKGDIAEGYSVSREKKESFPLTVTSAQKNPTAFYLCASSLAGGWADTQYFGPGTRLTVL.

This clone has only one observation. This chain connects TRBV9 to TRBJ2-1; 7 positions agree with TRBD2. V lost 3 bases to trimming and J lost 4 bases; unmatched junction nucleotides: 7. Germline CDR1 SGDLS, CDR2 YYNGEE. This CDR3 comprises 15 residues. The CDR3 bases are TGTGCCAGCAGCGAGAGCGGGGTGGGGTACAATGAGCAGTTCTTC. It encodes CASSESGVGYNEQFF.

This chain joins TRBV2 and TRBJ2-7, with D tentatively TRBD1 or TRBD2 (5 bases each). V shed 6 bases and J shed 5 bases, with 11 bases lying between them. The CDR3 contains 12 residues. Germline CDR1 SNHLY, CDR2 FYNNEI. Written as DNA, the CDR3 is TGTGCCAGCAGGGCGAGGGGAGACGAGCAGTACTTC. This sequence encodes CASRARGDEQYF.

In DNA form, the CDR3 reads TGCGCCAGCAGGGGGGCCCTAGCGGGGGTCTCCTACGAGCAGTACTTC. It translates to CASRGALAGVSYEQYF. V and J are TRBV10-1 and TRBJ2-7; TRBD2 matches at 10 bases. The CDR3 spans 16 residues. CDR1 and CDR2 (germline): WNHNN, SYGVQD (reference sequence). The junction had 8 bases not matched to a gene; V was cut back by 6 bases and J by 0 bases.

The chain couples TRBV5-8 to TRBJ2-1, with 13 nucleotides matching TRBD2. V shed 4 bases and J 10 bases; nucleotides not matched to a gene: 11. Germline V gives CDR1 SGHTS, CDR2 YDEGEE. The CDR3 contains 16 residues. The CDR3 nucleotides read TGTGCCAGCAGCCTAACTAGCGGGGGGGGAATATCGGAGCAGTTCTTC. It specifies CASSLTSGGGISEQFF.

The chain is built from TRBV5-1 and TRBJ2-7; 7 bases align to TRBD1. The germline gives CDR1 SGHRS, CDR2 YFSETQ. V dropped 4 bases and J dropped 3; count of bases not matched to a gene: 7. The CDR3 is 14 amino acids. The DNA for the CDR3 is TGCGCCAGCAGCCTGGGACAGCTGAACTACGAGCAGTACTTC. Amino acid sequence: CASSLGQLNYEQYF.

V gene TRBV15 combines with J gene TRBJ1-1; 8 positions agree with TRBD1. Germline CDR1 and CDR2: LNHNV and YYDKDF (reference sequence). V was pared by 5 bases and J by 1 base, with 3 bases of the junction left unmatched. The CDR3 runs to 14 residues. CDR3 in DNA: TGTGCCACCAGCGGACAGGGAGGGAACACTGAAGCTTTCTTT. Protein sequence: CATSGQGGNTEAFF.

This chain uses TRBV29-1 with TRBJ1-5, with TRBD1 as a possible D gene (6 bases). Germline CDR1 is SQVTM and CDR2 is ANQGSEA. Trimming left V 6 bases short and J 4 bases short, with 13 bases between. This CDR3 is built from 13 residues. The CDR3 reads CSVWGQPNQPQHF. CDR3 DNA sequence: TGCAGCGTCTGGGGACAACCTAATCAGCCCCAGCATTTT.

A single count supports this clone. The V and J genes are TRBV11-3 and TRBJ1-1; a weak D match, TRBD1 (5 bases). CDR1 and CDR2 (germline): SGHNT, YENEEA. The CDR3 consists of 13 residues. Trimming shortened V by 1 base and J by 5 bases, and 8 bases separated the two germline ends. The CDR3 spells CASSLGGVTEAFF. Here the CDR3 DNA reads TGTGCCAGCAGCTTAGGAGGGGTGACTGAAGCTTTCTTT.

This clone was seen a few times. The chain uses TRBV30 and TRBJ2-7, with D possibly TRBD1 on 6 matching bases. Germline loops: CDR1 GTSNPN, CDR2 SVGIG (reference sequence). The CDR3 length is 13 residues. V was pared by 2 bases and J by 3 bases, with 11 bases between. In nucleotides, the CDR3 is TGTGCCTGGAGTATCACAGGGCGCTACGAGCAGTACTTC. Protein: CAWSITGRYEQYF.

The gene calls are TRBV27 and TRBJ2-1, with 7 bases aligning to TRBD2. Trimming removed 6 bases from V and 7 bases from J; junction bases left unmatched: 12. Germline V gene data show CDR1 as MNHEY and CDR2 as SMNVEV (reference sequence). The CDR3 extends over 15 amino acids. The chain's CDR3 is CASRAAGTNRNEQFF. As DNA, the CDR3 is TGTGCCAGCAGAGCAGCGGGGACCAATAGGAATGAGCAGTTCTTC.

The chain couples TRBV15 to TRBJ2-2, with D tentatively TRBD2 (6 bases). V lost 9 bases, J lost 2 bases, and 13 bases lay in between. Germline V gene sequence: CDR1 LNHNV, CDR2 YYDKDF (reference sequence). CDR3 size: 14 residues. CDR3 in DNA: TGTGCCACGGCGGGATCAGGCAACACCGGGGAGCTGTTTTTT. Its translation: CATAGSGNTGELFF.